Listed below are T cell receptor beta chains from one sample, sequenced in a study of blood T cells in healthy people across ages. MiXCR was run by TCRdb on the 5' RACE reads, yielding one entry per CDR3 protein. The sample records 1,800,000 or so distinct CDR3 sequences, approximately 39% being singletons. Source material: blood. The source of these receptors is a human donor in good health. Each CDR3 is given without its conserved first and last residue.

cdr3_aa	v_call	j_call
AISESFRDNEKLF	TRBV10-3	TRBJ1-4
ASTQGATEAF	TRBV6-1	TRBJ1-1
ASSPPRKNTGELF	TRBV12-3/TRBV12-4	TRBJ2-2
SGIQPNDGYT	TRBV29-1	TRBJ1-2
SAGDLLAGGMETQY	TRBV20-1	TRBJ2-5
ASSYYGAGTEAF	TRBV6-2/TRBV6-3	TRBJ1-1
ASSLRTTGGYT	TRBV7-3	TRBJ1-2
ASSSKTGVEQY	TRBV7-9	-
ATSRARANTEAF	TRBV15	TRBJ1-1
SARVSGDEQY	TRBV20-1	-
ASSQETSGWDTGELF	TRBV4-3	TRBJ2-2
ASSVGGGPYETQY	TRBV9	TRBJ2-5
ASSPSSLQETQY	TRBV7-9	TRBJ2-5
ASSAGCANTEAF	TRBV7-2	TRBJ1-1
SVLLSMGYT	TRBV20-1	TRBJ1-2
SAREYIYTEAF	TRBV20-1	TRBJ1-1
SARPTSGSPLH	TRBV20-1	TRBJ1-6
ASSSGTVRYNEQF	TRBV13	TRBJ2-1
ASSDQDRGFGYT	TRBV3-1	TRBJ1-2
ASTATGKNEQF	TRBV28	TRBJ2-1
ASSQERPRGYEQF	TRBV4-2	TRBJ2-1
ASSTRELQEQF	TRBV7-9	TRBJ2-1
ASSRIGIQPQH	TRBV6-2/TRBV6-3	TRBJ1-5
ASSLGIINQPQH	TRBV7-2	TRBJ1-5
ASSLVVGAPYNEQF	TRBV27	TRBJ2-1
ASSEEWAATEAF	TRBV2	TRBJ1-1
ASSPPTQAVTYEQY	TRBV18	TRBJ2-7
ASGLVPTFRGLAGGRLSYEQY	TRBV12-5	TRBJ2-7
ASSFDRGEGQPQH	TRBV7-9	TRBJ1-5
ASSRTELYGYT	TRBV7-2	TRBJ1-2
ASSVQGAGNEQY	TRBV9	-
ASSNDRNYEQY	TRBV9	-
ASSPKAVGANYGYT	TRBV27	TRBJ1-2
ASSQVASTNEKLF	TRBV4-3	TRBJ1-4
ASSQDLTGGYNQPQH	TRBV4-2	TRBJ1-5
ASSSPGQSYEQY	TRBV7-9	TRBJ2-7
ASSLTSGSTDTQY	TRBV5-1	TRBJ2-3
SVETGRGTEAF	TRBV29-1	TRBJ1-1
ASSPRGLNQPQH	TRBV28	TRBJ1-5
ASTPIGGVNTEAF	TRBV12-3/TRBV12-4	TRBJ1-1
ASSSPLGDLYEQY	TRBV12-3/TRBV12-4	-
AGGQDSFTDTQY	TRBV12-5	TRBJ2-3
SVEDSGRSIEAF	TRBV29-1	TRBJ1-1
ASSPGPYGDNEQF	TRBV12-3/TRBV12-4	TRBJ2-1
ASSQWGSTDTQY	TRBV7-9	TRBJ2-3
AIRGGRGYYEQY	TRBV10-3	TRBJ2-7
ASSLVGDPSTDTQY	TRBV7-2	TRBJ2-3
ASSTGFSQPQH	TRBV5-6	TRBJ1-5
SVELRDTQY	TRBV29-1	TRBJ2-3
SVARPPGREETQY	TRBV29-1	TRBJ2-5
SFTQLIYTDTQY	TRBV29-1	TRBJ2-3
ASSLEGEDQPQH	TRBV4-2	TRBJ1-5
ASQLAGGRSEQF	TRBV2	TRBJ2-1
ASSQDRFGGRVYGYT	TRBV4-3	TRBJ1-2